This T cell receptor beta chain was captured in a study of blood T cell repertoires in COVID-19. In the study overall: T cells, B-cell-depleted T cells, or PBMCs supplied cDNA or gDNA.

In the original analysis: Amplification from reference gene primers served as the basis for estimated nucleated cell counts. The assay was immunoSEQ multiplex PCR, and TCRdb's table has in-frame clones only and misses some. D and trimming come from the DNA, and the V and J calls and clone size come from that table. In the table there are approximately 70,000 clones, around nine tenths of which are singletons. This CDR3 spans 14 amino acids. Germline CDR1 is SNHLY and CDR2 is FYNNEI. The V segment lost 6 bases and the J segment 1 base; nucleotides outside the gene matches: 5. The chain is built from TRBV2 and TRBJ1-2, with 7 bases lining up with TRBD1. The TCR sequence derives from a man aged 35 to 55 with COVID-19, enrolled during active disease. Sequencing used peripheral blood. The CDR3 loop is CASRGDSLNYGYTF. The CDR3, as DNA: TGTGCCAGCAGGGGGGACAGCCTTAACTATGGCTACACCTTC.